This T cell receptor beta chain was retrieved from a study of CD8+CD57+ T cells in acquired aplastic anemia. Looking at the study overall: Sorted CD4+ and CD8+ cells gave a mean 3.2 ug DNA, range roughly 0.18 to 30 ug.

This CDR3 has 15 residues. Trimming removed 4 bases from V and 10 bases from J, with 20 bases in between. The germline CDR1 and CDR2 sequences are SGHTA and FQGNSA. TCR beta VDJ and CDR3 profiles were obtained from a genomic DNA template. TCRdb re-called the reads with MiXCR, one entry per CDR3 protein. The sample holds more than 150,000 distinct CDR3 sequences, less than 60% seen once. This clonotype has at least ten counts. Its antigen is still unknown. Before being chosen for sequencing, patients had shown CD8+CD57+ cell expansion by flow cytometry. Overall study results and limits: Patients shared about 30 CD8+ CDR3 sequences with controls.

The chain couples TRBV7-2 to TRBJ2-1; D may be TRBD1 (5 bases). The sequenced sample consisted of sorted CD4+, CD8+, or CD8+CD57+ T cells (not recorded which) from PBMCs. The sequence was collected from a human donor with aplastic anemia. The CDR3 coding sequence is TGTGCCAGCAGCTATTCCCCGTTGGGGCAGGTCGAGCAGTTCTTC. It specifies CASSYSPLGQVEQFF. Full variable domain (rest looked up from reference TRBV7-2 and TRBJ2-1): GAGVSQSPSNKVTEKGKDVELRCDPISGHTALYWYRQSLGQGLEFLIYFQGNSAPDKSGLPSDRFSAERTGGSVSTLTIQRTQQEDSAVYLCASSYSPLGQVEQFFGPGTRLTVL.